Below, one T cell receptor (beta chain) is given with its context. Its antigen is unknown. Other DNA sequences in the sample encode the same CDR3. CD4+ cells yielded CD45RA+ naive and CD45RA-negative memory subsets. Per the germline V gene, CDR1 is MDHEN and CDR2 is SYDVKM. J was trimmed by 0 bases and V by 4 bases; bases with no gene match: 3. The CDR3 consists of 14 residues. Assay: immunoSEQ multiplex PCR; the TCRdb copy retains only in-frame clones and omits some. In the table there are some 1.4 million clones, around 97% of which are singletons. The sample belongs to a study of shared clonotypes between healthy human individuals. Study conclusions and caveats: Investigators collected only blood, and repertoires in tissues likely differ.

The clonotype was recovered from a man aged 25-45 years in good health. The V and J genes are TRBV28 and TRBJ2-7, with TRBD2 matching 7 bases. The specimen sequenced was naive CD4+ T cells sorted from blood. Described subset: CD45RA+ positively selected. Written as DNA, the CDR3 is TGTGCCAGCAGTTCTAGCGGCAGCTCCTACGAGCAGTACTTC. Translated: CASSSSGSSYEQYF. The variable domain in full, with the rest retrieved from reference TRBV28 and TRBJ2-7, is DVKVTQSSRYLVKRTGEKVFLECVQDMDHENMFWYRQDPGLGLRLIYFSYDVKMKEKGDIPEGYSVSREKKERFSLILESASTNQTSMYLCASSSSGSSYEQYFGPGTRLTVT.